The text below deals with one T cell receptor (beta chain). Expressed TCRB transcripts were sequenced because the isolated RNA had all been reverse transcribed beforehand. Assay: immunoSEQ multiplex PCR; the TCRdb copy retains only in-frame clones and omits some. The sample shows about 150,000 clones, around 10% of them seen only once. Trimming stripped 3 bases from V and 9 bases from J, with 12 bases between. Germline V gene sequence: CDR1 SGHRS, CDR2 YFSETQ. The CDR3 extends over 13 amino acids. These data belong to a study of beta chain features in type 1 diabetes. This sequence originates from a man younger than 30 in good health. The material sequenced was central memory CD4+ T cells from blood. This chain joins TRBV5-1 and TRBJ2-2; D remains ambiguous. The CDR3 spells CASSSYSNRELFF. The CDR3, as DNA: TGCGCCAGCAGCTCCTACAGTAACCGGGAGCTGTTTTTT.